A selection of T cell receptor beta chains follows, all from one sample in a study of cytomegalovirus exposure and HLA in healthy donors. Clones were sequenced by immunoSEQ multiplex PCR, and TCRdb holds only the in-frame ones, with some missing. The table lists around 90,000 clones, around 76% of them singletons. Source material: PBMCs. Receptor source: a man under 40 in good health and CMV-seronegative. CDR3s include the opening cysteine and the closing phenylalanine or tryptophan. Each record gives: CDR3 DNA, CDR3 protein, V gene, J gene, D gene, clone size, CDR3 length. A D gene is named only where the DNA matches it firmly. Clone size appears in some rows only: once, few, many, or a class for an expanded clone.

TGTGCCAGCAGCTTCTTTACTGGCACAGATACGCAGTATTTT	CASSFFTGTDTQYF	TRBV5-5	TRBJ2-3	-	-	14
TGCGCCAGCAGCCCAGGACTAGCGGGAGGGAGCTCCTACAATGAGCAGTTCTTC	CASSPGLAGGSSYNEQFF	TRBV5-1	TRBJ2-1	TRBD2	-	18
TGTGCCAGCAGCCCCCGGGACTCCCCTAGCACAGATACGCAGTATTTT	CASSPRDSPSTDTQYF	TRBV2	TRBJ2-3	-	-	16
TGTGCCAGCTCCCTACGGCAGGGGCTCACCGGGGAGCTGTTTTTT	CASSLRQGLTGELFF	TRBV7-9	TRBJ2-2	-	-	15
TGCGCCAGCAGCCAGGAAATCGGCGGCCGTAACTATGGCTACACCTTC	CASSQEIGGRNYGYTF	TRBV4-3	TRBJ1-2	-	-	16
TGTGCCAGCAGCATGCGACAGGGACCTAGCACAGATACGCAGTATTTT	CASSMRQGPSTDTQYF	TRBV9	TRBJ2-3	TRBD1	-	16
TGTGCCAGCAGCTGGCTAGCGGGTAGGGGGTATGAGCAGTTCTTC	CASSWLAGRGYEQFF	TRBV7-2	TRBJ2-1	TRBD2	-	15
TGTGCCTCTACAAGGGGAATCAACTATGGCTACACCTTC	CASTRGINYGYTF	TRBV7-9	TRBJ1-2	-	-	13
TGTGCCAGCAGAATCTTCGGTGCAACTAATGAAAAACTGTTTTTT	CASRIFGATNEKLFF	TRBV6-5	TRBJ1-4	-	-	15
TGTGCCAGCAGCCTGCGGGCGGGAAACACCGGGGAGCTGTTTTTT	CASSLRAGNTGELFF	TRBV7-2	TRBJ2-2	-	-	15
TGTGCCAGCAGTTTTGTACAGGGGCATAACGAGCAGTACTTC	CASSFVQGHNEQYF	TRBV6-5	TRBJ2-7	TRBD1	-	14
TGTGCCAGCAGACAAGGACTTTCCACAGATACGCAGTATTTT	CASRQGLSTDTQYF	TRBV6-5	TRBJ2-3	-	-	14
TGTGCCAGCAGCGGAATAGGGACTAGCGGGGCAAATGAGCAGTTCTTC	CASSGIGTSGANEQFF	TRBV5-6	TRBJ2-1	TRBD2	few	16
TGTGCTAGTGGTTTAGCGAGTGTCAATGAGCAGTTCTTC	CASGLASVNEQFF	TRBV12-5	TRBJ2-1	-	-	13
TGTGCCAGCAGTCACCTCCGGGACAGAGGGGGTGAGCAGTTCTTC	CASSHLRDRGGEQFF	TRBV7-9	TRBJ2-1	TRBD1	few	15
TGTGCCAGCAGCGTAGGCCCGAGTACTAGCACAGATACGCAGTATTTT	CASSVGPSTSTDTQYF	TRBV9	TRBJ2-3	-	-	16
TGTGCCAGCAGCCCATTAAAAGGTTCGGGCACTGAAGCTTTCTTT	CASSPLKGSGTEAFF	TRBV14	TRBJ1-1	-	-	15
TGTGCCAGCAGCTCCCGGACAGGTCAGACGCAAATTTCTGGAAACACCATATATTTT	CASSSRTGQTQISGNTIYF	TRBV7-8	TRBJ1-3	TRBD1	-	19
TGTGCCAGCACGGGGGGGGGCTTGGGGAATCAGCCCCAGCATTTT	CASTGGGLGNQPQHF	TRBV6-1	TRBJ1-5	-	-	15
TGTGCCAGCAGTTACTCGTCTAGCGGGGGGGCCAGTGAGCAGTTCTTC	CASSYSSSGGASEQFF	TRBV6-5	TRBJ2-1	TRBD2	-	16
TGTGCCAGCAGCTCTGCACTAGCGGGAGAAGAGACCCAGTACTTC	CASSSALAGEETQYF	TRBV5-4	TRBJ2-5	TRBD2	-	15
TGCGCCAGCTCCGCCCAAGACCAGGGTACGACTGAAGCTTTCTTT	CASSAQDQGTTEAFF	TRBV5-1	TRBJ1-1	-	-	15
TGCGCCAGCAGCCAAGCGACTAGCGGGGCTAGAGATACGCAGTATTTT	CASSQATSGARDTQYF	TRBV4-3	TRBJ2-3	TRBD2	-	16
TGTGCCAGCAGTTTCCCAGGGGGAGGCTACACCTTC	CASSFPGGGYTF	TRBV27	TRBJ1-2	TRBD1	-	12
TGTGCCAGCAGTCAAGACAGGGGGCGGTGGGAGACCCAGTACTTC	CASSQDRGRWETQYF	TRBV14	TRBJ2-5	TRBD1	-	15
TGTGCCAGCTCACCTCTCGGCGGGAGTCCTGAGACCCAGTACTTC	CASSPLGGSPETQYF	TRBV18	TRBJ2-5	TRBD2	-	15
TGTGCCAGCAGATCGACAGGAGATATCAATCAGCCCCAGCATTTT	CASRSTGDINQPQHF	TRBV4-2	TRBJ1-5	-	-	15
TGTGCCAGCAGTTCATCGGACAGGATCTACGAGCAGTACTTC	CASSSSDRIYEQYF	TRBV28	TRBJ2-7	TRBD1	once	14
TGTGCCATCAGTGCCGCTCCCACCCAGGGAGAGACCCAGTACTTC	CAISAAPTQGETQYF	TRBV10-3	TRBJ2-5	-	-	15
TGCGCCAGCAGCCAAGATACGGGGGGGGCTGGCTACGAGCAGTACTTC	CASSQDTGGAGYEQYF	TRBV4-3	TRBJ2-7	TRBD2	-	16
TGTGCCAGCTCGGACAGGGGAAACACTGAAGCTTTCTTT	CASSDRGNTEAFF	TRBV18	TRBJ1-1	TRBD1	-	13
TGTGCCATCAGTGGCGAGGACACTGAAGCTTTCTTT	CAISGEDTEAFF	TRBV10-3	TRBJ1-1	-	-	12
TGTGCCAGCAGCCGACTTACAGGGTTCGGCTATGGCTACACCTTC	CASSRLTGFGYGYTF	TRBV7-9	TRBJ1-2	-	-	15
TGTGCCAGCAGCTCTACTCCAGGGGGGAGAGAAAAACTGTTTTTT	CASSSTPGGREKLFF	TRBV7-6	TRBJ1-4	TRBD1	-	15
TGTGCCAGCAGGATTACAGCGGGACCGGATACGCAGTATTTT	CASRITAGPDTQYF	TRBV7-2	TRBJ2-3	TRBD2	-	14
TGCGCCAGCAGCCAACCGGACTCCACGGGAGGCTACACCTTC	CASSQPDSTGGYTF	TRBV4-1	TRBJ1-2	-	-	14
TGCGCCAGCAGTACCCCGGGACTAGGGTTCTACAATGAGCAGTTCTTC	CASSTPGLGFYNEQFF	TRBV5-1	TRBJ2-1	TRBD2	-	16
TGTGCCAGCAGTTTACGGCCGGGACAGAACACTGAAGCTTTCTTT	CASSLRPGQNTEAFF	TRBV27	TRBJ1-1	-	-	15
TGTGCCAGCAGTGAAGCGCTGGGGGCTTCCCCCTACGAGCAGTACTTC	CASSEALGASPYEQYF	TRBV6-1	TRBJ2-7	-	few	16
TGTGCCAGCTCACCAACCGACAGGGACTATGGCTACACCTTC	CASSPTDRDYGYTF	TRBV18	TRBJ1-2	TRBD1	-	14
TGTGCCAGCAGTTACTCCGTGTCCACTGAAGCTTTCTTT	CASSYSVSTEAFF	TRBV6-5	TRBJ1-1	-	few	13
TGTGCCAGCAGTGAACTATCGGGAGGACAGCCCCAGCATTTT	CASSELSGGQPQHF	TRBV2	TRBJ1-5	-	-	14
TGTGCCAGCAGTGAATGGGCGGACAGAAGCTCTGGAAACACCATATATTTT	CASSEWADRSSGNTIYF	TRBV25-1	TRBJ1-3	-	-	17
TGTGCCAGCAGGCCGGAGCAGGGGTATGGCTACACCTTC	CASRPEQGYGYTF	TRBV5-4	TRBJ1-2	-	once	13
TGTGCCAGCAGCGCAGACAGTAACTCTGGAAACACCATATATTTT	CASSADSNSGNTIYF	TRBV9	TRBJ1-3	-	once	15
TGTGCCAGCGGCCTCACTAGTCGCACAGATACGCAGTATTTT	CASGLTSRTDTQYF	TRBV27	TRBJ2-3	-	-	14
TGTGCCAGCAGACCGGGACAGGGGAGCAATCAGCCCCAGCATTTT	CASRPGQGSNQPQHF	TRBV2	TRBJ1-5	TRBD1	-	15